The next 9 T cell receptor beta chains were all read from a single sample in a study of Graves' ophthalmopathy and Graves' hyperthyroidism. Amplified material comprised TCR beta CDR3 regions derived from RNA transcripts. HTBI-primed first-round RT-PCR preceded second-round multiplex PCR. TCRdb itself ran the multiplex PCR reads through MiXCR, one entry per CDR3 protein. Of around 43,000 distinct CDR3 sequences listed, under 65% are singletons. Sequencing used peripheral blood. The receptors were sampled from an adult man with Graves' ophthalmopathy.

Turning to this clonotype: At one boundary the junction diverges from the germline segment, which might be a read error. The DNA of the CDR3 is TGTGCCTGGAGTGGGACAGGCGGTAATGAAGAACTGTTTTTT. Its translation is CAWSGTGGNEELFF. The chain combines TRBV30 with TRBJ1-4; 7 nucleotides line up with TRBD1. CDR1 is GTSNPN and CDR2 is SVGIG in the germline V gene (reference sequence). This CDR3 has 14 amino acids.

The chain combines TRBV7-9 with TRBJ1-4; perhaps TRBD1 as D (6 bases). Per germline, CDR1 SEHNR and CDR2 FQNEAQ (reference sequence). The CDR3 runs to 16 residues. The ends were cut back, 0 bases at V and 8 bases at J, with 16 bases in the middle. CDR3 nucleotide sequence: TGTGCCAGCAGCTTAGCGCCTAGCGGGGGCGGAGAAAAACTGTTTTTT. It codes for CASSLAPSGGGEKLFF.

This chain joins TRBV7-2 and TRBJ2-7; 12 bases are a match to TRBD2. CDR1 and CDR2 from the germline V gene are SGHTA and FQGNSA. The J segment lost 4 bases and the V segment lost 4 bases, leaving 2 bases of the junction unmatched. CDR3 length: 14 residues. The CDR3 sequence is CASSWLAGGYEQYF. Written as DNA, the CDR3 is TGTGCCAGCAGCTGGCTAGCGGGAGGGTACGAGCAGTACTTC.

This sequence joins TRBV12-3 or TRBV12-4 and TRBJ1-2, with D possibly TRBD1 on 5 matching bases. CDR3 length: 13 amino acids. V lost 3 bases and J 6 bases, leaving 11 bases between the germline ends. The CDR3 spells CASSFDRHNGYTF. CDR3 sequence (DNA): TGTGCCAGCAGTTTTGACAGACACAATGGCTACACCTTC.

This chain joins TRBV20-1 and TRBJ2-3, with TRBD2 identical over 7 bases. Germline V gene sequence: CDR1 DFQATT, CDR2 SNEGSKA (reference sequence). V trimming: 5 bases; J trimming: 0 bases; junction bases outside the gene matches: 2. The CDR3 is 13 residues long. In DNA form, the CDR3 reads TGCAGTGCTTCCGGGGGGAGCACAGATACGCAGTATTTT. Protein product: CSASGGSTDTQYF.

This clonotype was detected many times. J is TRBJ2-3 and V is TRBV5-1, with a tentative D call TRBD2 (6 bases). The V and J ends lost 0 bases and 5 bases respectively, with 16 bases between them. The CDR3 extends over 16 amino acids. CDR1 SGHRS and CDR2 YFSETQ come from the germline V gene. As DNA, the CDR3 is TGCGCCAGCAGCTTGGTCTCGACTAGTCTTAAAGATACGCAGTATTTT. Protein sequence: CASSLVSTSLKDTQYF.

The rearrangement joins TRBV7-3 to TRBJ2-7; 10 positions agree with TRBD1. The end of the DNA aligns better with TRBJ2-5, so the J call may be wrong. Germline V lookup: CDR1 SGHTA, CDR2 FQGTGA. This CDR3 region has 14 residues. CDR3 coding DNA: TGTGCCAGCAGCTTGGACAGGGGGAAAGAGACCCAGTACTTC. Translation: CASSLDRGKETQYF.

This clonotype was found many times. The genes are TRBV24-1 and TRBJ2-5; no reliable D call. V was cut by 3 bases and J by 5 bases, with 3 bases left in between. CDR3 length: 11 amino acids. Germline V CDR1 and CDR2: KGHDR, SFDVKD. The DNA for the CDR3 is TGTGCCACCAGTGATCGGGAGACCCAGTACTTC. Its protein is CATSDRETQYF.

This chain connects TRBV7-4 to TRBJ2-5, with a weak D call TRBD2 (6 bases). This CDR3 comprises 15 residues. The V gene lost 2 bases and the J gene lost 5 bases, with 15 bases spanning the gap. CDR1 is SGHVT, CDR2 SQSDAQ, per germline. CDR3 coding DNA: TGTGCCAGCAGCTTACTGCGGGGTCCTACGGAGACCCAGTACTTC. The encoded protein is CASSLLRGPTETQYF.